Shown below are 21 T cell receptor beta chains from a single sample sequenced in a study of radiotherapy plus CTLA-4 blockade in lung cancer (dated by TCRdb to the late 2010s). Library preparation was by the immunoSEQ multiplex PCR assay. TCRdb mirrors the immuneACCESS table, restricted to in-frame sequences. Some clones are absent from its copies; in checked studies, under half trace to an unresolved V gene, and the reason for the others is unknown. The sample has 80,000 to 100,000 clones on record, around 79% of them singletons. Jointly, the top ten make up around 2.8% of the sample. Sequences were derived from peripheral blood, sampled from a patient treated with radiotherapy plus ipilimumab. The source is a human donor with non-small cell lung cancer who had a partial response to radiotherapy plus ipilimumab. Some clones in this sample may be carry-over from other donors' samples.

The chain carries TRBV6-4 and TRBJ2-1; the match to TRBD2 covers 7 bases. V lost 6 bases to trimming and J lost 7 bases; unmatched junction nucleotides: 12. Germline V gene data show CDR1 as MRHNA and CDR2 as SNTAGT. This CDR3 has 15 residues. The CDR3 bases are TGTGCCAGCAGGCCTTACCCGACTAGCACAAATGAGCAGTTCTTC. Its protein is CASRPYPTSTNEQFF.

This chain uses TRBV7-6 with TRBJ2-5; TRBD1 matches 8 bases. The germline V gene has CDR1 SGHVS and CDR2 FNYEAQ. The CDR3 covers 15 residues. The ends lost 1 base at V and 0 bases at J; junction bases unmatched: 1. The CDR3 is CASSLGQGYQETQYF. In DNA form, the CDR3 reads TGTGCCAGCAGCTTAGGACAGGGGTACCAAGAGACCCAGTACTTC.

The genes are TRBV14 and TRBJ1-2; D possibly corresponds to TRBD1 (5 bases). There are 17 residues in the CDR3. The V end was cut by 3 bases, the J end by 2 bases, with 19 bases between. Germline V gives CDR1 SGHDN, CDR2 FVKESK. In DNA form, the CDR3 reads TGTGCCAGCAGCCACGGACACCGCGGCGGTTACAACTATGGCTACACCTTC. Its protein is CASSHGHRGGYNYGYTF.

The chain employs TRBV7-2 and TRBJ2-3; 7 bases are a match to TRBD2. In germline, CDR1 is SGHTA, CDR2 FQGNSA. CDR3 length equals 15 residues. V gave up 3 bases and J gave up 0 bases; unmatched junction bases: 3. In DNA, the CDR3 is TGTGCCAGCAGCTTCCGAGCGGGGAGCACAGATACGCAGTATTTT. This encodes CASSFRAGSTDTQYF.

The V gene is TRBV5-1, the J gene TRBJ2-1, with TRBD2 matching 8 bases. This CDR3 region has 15 residues. With 4 bases clipped from V and 5 bases from J, the junction kept 8 bases outside the gene matches. Looked up from germline, CDR1 is SGHRS and CDR2 is YFSETQ. CDR3 loop: CASSGSGLADNEQFF. The CDR3 coding sequence is TGCGCCAGCAGCGGGTCCGGACTAGCTGACAATGAGCAGTTCTTC.

The CDR3 here is CASRPGGVYNEQFF. In nucleotides, the CDR3 is TGTGCCAGTCGCCCCGGGGGGGTCTACAATGAGCAGTTCTTC. This chain links TRBV27 with TRBJ2-1; TRBD2 matches at 8 bases. Germline V gives CDR1 MNHEY, CDR2 SMNVEV (reference sequence). CDR3 length: 14 residues. The J segment lost 3 bases and the V segment lost 9 bases, leaving 7 bases of the junction unmatched.

In its sample, this clone was seen once. The CDR3 region is CASSLWQGRNTEAFF. The CDR3 DNA follows: TGTGCCAGCAGTTTATGGCAGGGGCGGAACACTGAAGCTTTCTTT. V usage is TRBV28 and J usage is TRBJ1-1; possibly TRBD1 for D (6 bases). This CDR3 has 15 residues. Trimming stripped 0 bases from V and 1 base from J, with 9 bases between. CDR1 and CDR2 from the germline V gene are MDHEN and SYDVKM.

This rearrangement joins TRBV9 to TRBJ1-5; 8 bases map to TRBD1. Per germline, CDR1 SGDLS and CDR2 YYNGEE. The CDR3 runs to 14 residues. The V gene end was trimmed by 3 bases and the J gene end by 7 bases; junction bases not matched to a gene: 6. The CDR3 DNA is TGTGCCAGCAGCGCGGACAGGGCCCGGCAGCCCCAGCATTTT. The encoded protein is CASSADRARQPQHF.

This chain uses TRBV6-1 with TRBJ1-1; D ambiguous. Germline CDR1 reads MNHNS; CDR2 reads SASEGT. The CDR3 spans 16 residues. V lost 2 bases to trimming and J lost 2 bases, with 15 bases between them. CDR3 nucleotides: TGTGCCAGCAGTGAAATGCGGGCGGCGCGCAACACTGAAGCTTTCTTT. This sequence encodes CASSEMRAARNTEAFF.

The chain links TRBV6-5 to TRBJ1-2, with 8 bases that match TRBD1. Trimming cost V 6 bases and J 8 bases; bases outside gene matches: 11. Germline lookup yields CDR1 MNHEY and CDR2 SVGAGI. This CDR3 region has 14 residues. The CDR3 DNA reads as TGTGCCAGCAGCGGGACAGGACGGTTGTGGGGCTACACCTTC. Its translation is CASSGTGRLWGYTF.

This rearrangement joins TRBV7-3 to TRBJ2-3; the D is unclear. The CDR3 extends over 15 amino acids. Germline lookup yields CDR1 SGHTA and CDR2 FQGTGA. V was trimmed by 0 bases and J by 2 bases, leaving 9 bases between them. CDR3 amino acids: CASSLTRLDTDTQYF. The CDR3 DNA sequence: TGTGCCAGCAGCTTAACAAGACTGGACACAGATACGCAGTATTTT.

V usage is TRBV5-1 and J usage is TRBJ1-3; D might be TRBD1 (5 bases). Germline V lookup: CDR1 SGHRS, CDR2 YFSETQ. This CDR3 comprises 13 residues. CDR3 sequence reads: CATTQTERNTIYF. In DNA form, the CDR3 reads TGCGCAACCACGCAGACAGAAAGAAACACCATATATTTT.

CDR3 in DNA: TGTGCCAGCAGCTTAGGGTGGAGGGACGAGCAGTACTTC. Translating it yields CASSLGWRDEQYF. This chain uses TRBV7-2 with TRBJ2-7, with a weak D call TRBD2 (6 bases). Germline V lookup: CDR1 SGHTA, CDR2 FQGNSA. V lost 1 base and J 5 bases, leaving 9 bases between the germline ends. The CDR3 extends over 13 amino acids.

The J gene is TRBJ2-3, the V gene TRBV7-8, with 8 bases identical to TRBD1. This CDR3 comprises 16 residues. Germline V CDR1 and CDR2: SGHVS, FQNEAQ. After removal of 1 base from V and 5 bases from J, the junction contained 8 bases not matched to a gene. The CDR3 loop reads CASSLGQGIFVDTQYF. For the CDR3, the DNA is TGTGCCAGCAGCTTAGGACAGGGGATTTTTGTAGATACGCAGTATTTT.

The chain links TRBV27 to TRBJ2-1; weak D call: TRBD2 (6 bases). The germline CDR1 and CDR2 sequences are MNHEY and SMNVEV (reference sequence). With 4 bases removed from V and 6 bases from J, the gap between germline ends came to 10 bases. This CDR3 is 13 amino acids long. For the CDR3, the DNA is TGTGCCAGCAGTTACGGGGGAGTCAATGAGCAGTTCTTC. Protein: CASSYGGVNEQFF.

V gene TRBV7-2 combines with J gene TRBJ2-5; possible D gene TRBD1, 6 bases. The CDR3 has 15 amino acids. Germline V gives CDR1 SGHTA, CDR2 FQGNSA. The V end was cut by 5 bases, the J end by 7 bases, with 20 bases between. CDR3 DNA sequence: TGTGCCAGCAGCCTCGACTATTCCCGAGGGGGGACCCAGTACTTC. It encodes CASSLDYSRGGTQYF.

The chain uses TRBV13 and TRBJ2-1; 7 bases are shared with TRBD2. This CDR3 comprises 13 residues. With 6 bases clipped from V and 2 bases from J, the junction kept 1 base outside the gene matches. Germline V lookup: CDR1 PRHDT, CDR2 FYEKMQ (reference sequence). CDR3 DNA: TGTGCCAGCAGTGGGACTACCTACAATGAGCAGTTCTTC. Protein sequence: CASSGTTYNEQFF.

V is TRBV6-1 and J is TRBJ1-6; TRBD1 matches at 7 bases. Trimming took 5 bases from V and 9 from J; bases not matched to a gene: 10. This CDR3 is built from 15 residues. The germline V gene has CDR1 MNHNS and CDR2 SASEGT. The CDR3 DNA follows: TGTGCCAGCAGTTCAATACGGGACAGCAGTTCACCCCTCCACTTT. It encodes CASSSIRDSSSPLHF.

DNA for the CDR3: TGCGCCAGCAGTGTGTCGACCGGGGAGACCCAGTACTTC. Translated: CASSVSTGETQYF. The chain recombines TRBV5-1 with TRBJ2-5; unclear D gene. The ends were cut back, 5 bases at V and 5 bases at J, with 13 bases in the middle. The CDR3 runs 13 residues. The germline V gene encodes CDR1 SGHRS and CDR2 YFSETQ.

The rearrangement uses TRBV10-1 and TRBJ2-1; possible D gene TRBD2, 5 bases. CDR3 length: 13 amino acids. The germline V and J ends were trimmed by 5 bases and 8 bases, with 13 bases remaining between them. From germline, CDR1 is WNHNN and CDR2 SYGVQD (reference sequence). CDR3 nucleotides: TGCGCCAGCAGTTGGACTCCCTCGGATGAGCAGTTCTTC. Amino acids: CASSWTPSDEQFF.

The V and J genes are TRBV19 and TRBJ2-3; a possible D gene is TRBD2 (5 bases). The CDR3 runs to 11 residues. Germline assignment: CDR1 LNHDA and CDR2 SQIVND (reference sequence). Trimming removed 2 bases from V and 14 bases from J, with 11 bases in between. The CDR3 reads CASSINVAWYF. CDR3 nucleotides: TGTGCCAGTAGTATAAATGTAGCGTGGTATTTT.